This T cell receptor beta chain was sequenced during a study of blood T cell repertoires in COVID-19. Across the whole study: There were acute and convalescent COVID-19 samples, and they came from the United States, Italy and Spain.

The CDR3 is 14 residues long. V shed 5 bases, J shed 6 bases, and the junction held 7 bases outside the gene matches. CDR1 is SGHAT and CDR2 is FQNNGV in the germline V gene. Clones were sequenced by immunoSEQ multiplex PCR, and TCRdb holds only the in-frame ones, with some missing. This sample has roughly 160,000 clones, with approximately 91% found just once. The V gene is TRBV11-2, the J gene TRBJ1-1; TRBD1 matches at 9 bases. Sequences were obtained from peripheral blood. The sequence derives from a middle-aged man with acute or convalescent COVID-19. Written as DNA, the CDR3 is TGTGCCAGCAGCCTGACAGGGGGTATGGCTGAAGCTTTCTTT. Its protein is CASSLTGGMAEAFF. The variable domain in full, with the rest retrieved from reference TRBV11-2 and TRBJ1-1, is EAGVAQSPRYKIIEKRQSVAFWCNPISGHATLYWYQQILGQGPKLLIQFQNNGVVDDSQLPKDRFSAERLKGVDSTLKIQPAKLEDSAVYLCASSLTGGMAEAFFGQGTRLTVV.